This is a list of T cell receptor beta chains from one sample in a study of T cell clones after liver transplantation. The method was immunoSEQ multiplex PCR; TCRdb's version includes in-frame clones alone and lacks a portion of them. The sample records about 72,000 clones, about 88% being singletons. The sequenced sample was CD4+ T cells from blood, obtained before liver transplant. The receptors were sampled from a human donor who received a liver transplant. CDR3s include the opening cysteine and the closing phenylalanine or tryptophan. D genes are given only for firm matches. Some rows mark clone size as missing; the rest say once, few, many or name a class of expanded clone.

D gene	clone size	V gene	J gene	CDR3 protein	CDR3 DNA
.	.	TRBV12-5	TRBJ2-7	CASGIAVGRGYEQYF	TGTGCTAGTGGTATTGCCGTAGGGCGAGGATACGAGCAGTACTTC
.	once	TRBV28	TRBJ1-2	CASSSLSYGGPNYGYTF	TGTGCCAGCAGTTCGCTATCCTACGGGGGCCCTAACTATGGCTACACCTTC
TRBD2	.	TRBV28	TRBJ2-1	CASSTLAGVEGEQFF	TGTGCCAGCAGTACCCTAGCGGGAGTAGAGGGTGAGCAGTTCTTC
.	.	TRBV21-1	TRBJ1-5	CASSTDRDRAWQPQHF	TGCGCCAGCAGCACTGACCGAGACAGGGCATGGCAGCCCCAGCATTTT
TRBD1	.	TRBV19	TRBJ1-5	CASHPPGQGINQPQHF	TGTGCCAGTCACCCGCCGGGACAGGGCATCAATCAGCCCCAGCATTTT
.	few	TRBV2	TRBJ2-4	CASSEARGGVRLNIQYF	TGTGCCAGCAGTGAAGCGCGTGGAGGGGTACGGTTAAACATTCAGTACTTC
.	.	TRBV18	TRBJ1-1	CASSPHQNTEAFF	TGTGCCAGCTCACCGCATCAGAACACTGAAGCTTTCTTT
TRBD1	.	TRBV2	TRBJ2-1	CASSNRDRAFNEQFF	TGTGCCAGCAGCAACCGGGACAGGGCGTTCAATGAGCAGTTCTTC
TRBD2	.	TRBV7-9	TRBJ2-5	CASSLALAGPQETQYF	TGTGCCAGCAGCTTAGCTCTAGCGGGGCCTCAAGAGACCCAGTACTTC
.	once	TRBV7-2	TRBJ2-5	CASTPGRDAYQETQYF	TGTGCCAGCACCCCAGGTCGGGACGCATACCAAGAGACCCAGTACTTC
.	.	TRBV5-6	TRBJ1-2	CASSPLGGAGYGYTF	TGTGCCAGCAGCCCCTTGGGGGGCGCAGGCTATGGCTACACCTTC
.	.	TRBV5-1	TRBJ2-7	CASSLKGSLYEQYF	TGCGCCAGCAGCTTGAAAGGGTCTCTGTACGAGCAGTACTTC
.	.	TRBV27	TRBJ2-1	CASSKSSYNEQFF	TGTGCCAGCAGTAAGAGCTCCTACAATGAGCAGTTCTTC
TRBD2	.	TRBV18	TRBJ2-7	CASSPPRAGPAYEQYF	TGTGCCAGCTCACCACCCCGAGCGGGACCCGCGTACGAGCAGTACTTC
.	.	TRBV6-5	TRBJ1-1	CASSYNGKNTEAFF	TGTGCCAGCAGTTACAATGGAAAGAACACTGAAGCTTTCTTT
.	.	TRBV6-1	TRBJ1-1	CASTTLWGTEAFF	TGTGCCAGCACTACTCTGTGGGGCACTGAAGCTTTCTTT
.	.	TRBV4-3	TRBJ2-3	CASSQGAVISTDTQYF	TGCGCCAGCAGCCAAGGCGCAGTCATATCCACAGATACGCAGTATTTT
TRBD1	.	TRBV7-2	TRBJ2-5	CASSAPGTGVQETQYF	TGTGCCAGCAGCGCTCCCGGGACAGGGGTTCAAGAGACCCAGTACTTC
.	.	TRBV5-1	TRBJ1-4	CASSFSGSDEKLFF	TGCGCCAGCAGCTTTTCTGGGTCTGATGAAAAACTGTTTTTT
.	.	TRBV5-1	TRBJ2-3	CASSQTTDTQYF	TGCGCCAGCAGTCAAACCACAGATACGCAGTATTTT
.	few	TRBV2	TRBJ1-2	CASSEVGHYGYTF	TGTGCCAGCAGTGAAGTGGGCCACTATGGCTACACCTTC
TRBD1	.	TRBV18	TRBJ1-4	CASSPPGQGGEKLFF	TGTGCCAGCTCACCACCGGGACAGGGTGGTGAAAAACTGTTTTTT
TRBD2	once	TRBV27	TRBJ2-3	CASSLLAGGADTQYF	TGTGCCAGCAGTTTACTGGCGGGAGGAGCAGATACGCAGTATTTT
.	.	TRBV29-1	TRBJ1-2	CSVEGSRTGSYGYTF	TGCAGCGTTGAAGGATCCCGCACAGGGTCCTATGGCTACACCTTC
.	.	TRBV5-1	TRBJ2-5	CASSLEMGRETQYF	TGCGCCAGCAGCTTGGAGATGGGTCGAGAGACCCAGTACTTC
TRBD1	once	TRBV29-1	TRBJ2-3	CSGRDSVPTDTQYF	TGCAGCGGCAGGGACAGCGTACCCACAGATACGCAGTATTTT
.	.	TRBV9	TRBJ1-4	CASSSLGGANEKLFF	TGTGCCAGCAGCTCCTTAGGGGGGGCTAATGAAAAACTGTTTTTT
.	.	TRBV15	TRBJ2-5	CATSRDEQETQYF	TGTGCCACCAGCAGAGATGAGCAGGAGACCCAGTACTTC
.	.	TRBV19	TRBJ2-1	CASSTTYNEQFF	TGTGCCAGTAGTACCACCTACAATGAGCAGTTCTTC
TRBD1	.	TRBV6-1	TRBJ1-5	CASSRRDRGDQPQHF	TGTGCCAGCAGCCGAAGAGACAGGGGTGATCAGCCCCAGCATTTT
.	.	TRBV5-1	TRBJ2-5	CASSLEKPTETQYF	TGCGCCAGCAGCTTGGAGAAGCCGACAGAGACCCAGTACTTC
TRBD2	.	TRBV7-3	TRBJ2-3	CASSTLAGADTQYF	TGTGCCAGCAGCACTCTAGCGGGAGCTGATACGCAGTATTTT
TRBD1	.	TRBV5-1	TRBJ2-7	CASSETGTAYEQYF	TGCGCCAGCTCGGAGACAGGGACGGCCTACGAGCAGTACTTC
.	.	TRBV5-1	TRBJ2-5	CASSLVGSQETQYF	TGCGCCAGCAGCTTGGTGGGGAGCCAAGAGACCCAGTACTTC
.	.	TRBV20-1	TRBJ2-3	CSARKVTQYF	TGCAGTGCTAGAAAGGTTACGCAGTATTTT
TRBD2	.	TRBV6-1	TRBJ2-7	CASSESGGSGGTKQYF	TGTGCCAGCAGTGAATCGGGGGGTAGCGGGGGTACGAAGCAGTACTTC
TRBD2	.	TRBV28	TRBJ2-3	CASSLFGTLGRESTDTQYF	TGTGCCAGCAGTTTATTCGGGACTTTAGGGAGGGAAAGCACAGATACGCAGTATTTT